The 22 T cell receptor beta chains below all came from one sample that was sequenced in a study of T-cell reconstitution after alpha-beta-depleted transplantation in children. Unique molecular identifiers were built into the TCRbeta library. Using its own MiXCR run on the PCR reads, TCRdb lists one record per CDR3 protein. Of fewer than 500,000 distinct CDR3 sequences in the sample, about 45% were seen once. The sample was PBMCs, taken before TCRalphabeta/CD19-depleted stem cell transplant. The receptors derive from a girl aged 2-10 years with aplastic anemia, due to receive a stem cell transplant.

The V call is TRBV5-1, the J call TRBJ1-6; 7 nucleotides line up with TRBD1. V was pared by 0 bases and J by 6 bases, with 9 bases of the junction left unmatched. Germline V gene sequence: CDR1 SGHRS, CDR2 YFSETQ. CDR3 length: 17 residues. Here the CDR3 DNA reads TGCGCCAGCAGCTTGGAAGGGTGGACAGGTAGTAATTCACCCCTCCACTTT. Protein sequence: CASSLEGWTGSNSPLHF.

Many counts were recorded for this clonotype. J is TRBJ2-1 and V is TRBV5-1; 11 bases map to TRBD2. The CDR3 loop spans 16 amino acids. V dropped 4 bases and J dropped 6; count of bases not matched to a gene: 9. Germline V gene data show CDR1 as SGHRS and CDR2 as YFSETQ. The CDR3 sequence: CASSPPTSGRINEQFF. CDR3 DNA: TGCGCCAGCAGCCCTCCTACTAGCGGGAGAATCAATGAGCAGTTCTTC.

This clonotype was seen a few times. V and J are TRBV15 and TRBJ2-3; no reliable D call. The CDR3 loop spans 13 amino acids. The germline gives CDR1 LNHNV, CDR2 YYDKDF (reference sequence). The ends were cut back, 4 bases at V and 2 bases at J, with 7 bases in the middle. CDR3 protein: CATSMRITDTQYF. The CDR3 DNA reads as TGTGCCACCAGCATGCGAATCACAGATACGCAGTATTTT.

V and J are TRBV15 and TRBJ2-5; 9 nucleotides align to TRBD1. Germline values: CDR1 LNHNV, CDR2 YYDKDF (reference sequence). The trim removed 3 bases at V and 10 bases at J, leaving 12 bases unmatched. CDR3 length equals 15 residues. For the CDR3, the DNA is TGTGCCACCAGCAGGGATCCGGGACAGGGCCGGCGCCAGTACTTC. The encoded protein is CATSRDPGQGRRQYF.

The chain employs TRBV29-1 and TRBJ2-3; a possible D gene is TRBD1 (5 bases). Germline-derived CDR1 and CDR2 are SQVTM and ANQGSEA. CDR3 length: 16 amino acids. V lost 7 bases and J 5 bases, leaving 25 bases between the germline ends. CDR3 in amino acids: CSARRRAQAQLDTQYF. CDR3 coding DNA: TGCAGCGCCCGTCGCAGGGCGCAAGCACAGCTAGATACGCAGTATTTT.

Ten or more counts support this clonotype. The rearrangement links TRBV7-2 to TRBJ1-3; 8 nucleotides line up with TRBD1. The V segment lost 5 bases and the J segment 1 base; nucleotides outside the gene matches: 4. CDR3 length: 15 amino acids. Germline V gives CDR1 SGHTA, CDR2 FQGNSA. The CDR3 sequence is CASSPDRGSGNTIYF. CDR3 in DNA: TGTGCCAGCAGCCCTGACAGGGGATCTGGAAACACCATATATTTT.

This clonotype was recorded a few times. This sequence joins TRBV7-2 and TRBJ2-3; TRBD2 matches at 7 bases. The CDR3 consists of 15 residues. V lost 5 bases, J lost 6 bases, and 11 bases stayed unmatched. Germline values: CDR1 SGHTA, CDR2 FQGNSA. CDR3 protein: CASSDRGEGWDTQYF. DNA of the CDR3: TGTGCCAGCAGCGACAGAGGGGAGGGCTGGGATACGCAGTATTTT.

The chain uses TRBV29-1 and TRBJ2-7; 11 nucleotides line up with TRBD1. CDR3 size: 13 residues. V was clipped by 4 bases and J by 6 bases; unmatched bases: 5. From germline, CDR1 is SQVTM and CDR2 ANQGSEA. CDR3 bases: TGCAGCGTTGGCGCGGACAGGGGGCTCGAGCAGTACTTC. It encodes CSVGADRGLEQYF.

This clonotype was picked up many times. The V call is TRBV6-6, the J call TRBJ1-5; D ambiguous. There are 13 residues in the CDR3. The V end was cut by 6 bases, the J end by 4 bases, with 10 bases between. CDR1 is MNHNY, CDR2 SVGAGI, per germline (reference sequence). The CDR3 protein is CASSPGENQPQHF. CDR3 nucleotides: TGTGCCAGCAGCCCGGGCGAGAATCAGCCCCAGCATTTT.

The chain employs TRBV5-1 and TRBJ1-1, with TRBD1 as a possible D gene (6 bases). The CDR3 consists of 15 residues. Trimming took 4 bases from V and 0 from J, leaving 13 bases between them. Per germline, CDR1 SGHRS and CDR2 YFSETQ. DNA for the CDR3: TGCGCCAGCAGCCTAAGGACAGATATGAACACTGAAGCTTTCTTT. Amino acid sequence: CASSLRTDMNTEAFF. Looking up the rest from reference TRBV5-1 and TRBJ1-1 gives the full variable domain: KAGVTQTPRYLIKTRGQQVTLSCSPISGHRSVSWYQQTPGQGLQFLFEYFSETQRNKGNFPGRFSGRQFSNSRSEMNVSTLELGDSALYLCASSLRTDMNTEAFFGQGTRLTVV.

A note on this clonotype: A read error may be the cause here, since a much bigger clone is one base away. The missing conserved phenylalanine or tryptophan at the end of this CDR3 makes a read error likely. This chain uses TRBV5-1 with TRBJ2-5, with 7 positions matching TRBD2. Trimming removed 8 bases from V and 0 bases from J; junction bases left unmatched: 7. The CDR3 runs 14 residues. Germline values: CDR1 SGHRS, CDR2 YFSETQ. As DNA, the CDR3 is TGCGCCAGTGGGGGAGGGCCGTACCAAGAGACCCAGTACTTG. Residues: CASGGGPYQETQYL.

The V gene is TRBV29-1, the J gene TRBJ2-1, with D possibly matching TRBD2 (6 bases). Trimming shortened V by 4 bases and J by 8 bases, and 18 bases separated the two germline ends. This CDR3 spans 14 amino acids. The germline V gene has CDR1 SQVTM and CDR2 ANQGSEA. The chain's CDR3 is CSVVGSGGYDEQFF. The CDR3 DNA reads TGCAGCGTTGTGGGGAGCGGAGGGTACGATGAGCAGTTCTTC.

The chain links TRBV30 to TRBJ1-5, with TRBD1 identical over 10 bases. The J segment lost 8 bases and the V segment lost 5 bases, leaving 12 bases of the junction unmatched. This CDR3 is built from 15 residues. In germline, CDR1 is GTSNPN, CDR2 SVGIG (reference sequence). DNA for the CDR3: TGTGCCTGGGGACCGGGACAGGGGCCCGGAGAGCCCCAGCATTTT. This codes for CAWGPGQGPGEPQHF.

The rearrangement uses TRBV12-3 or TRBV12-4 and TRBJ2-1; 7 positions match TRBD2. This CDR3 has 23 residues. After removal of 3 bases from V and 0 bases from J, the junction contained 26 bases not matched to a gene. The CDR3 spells CASSLRPIIRASGDRSSYNEQFF. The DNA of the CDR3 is TGTGCCAGCAGTTTGCGTCCCATTATCAGGGCTAGCGGAGATAGGAGCTCCTACAATGAGCAGTTCTTC.

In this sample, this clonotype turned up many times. The CDR3 loop reads CASSQDQGANIQYF. The CDR3 nucleotides read TGTGCCAGCAGCCAAGATCAGGGGGCGAACATTCAGTACTTC. V usage is TRBV4-2 and J usage is TRBJ2-4; TRBD1 aligns across 8 bases. CDR1 LGHNA and CDR2 YNFKEQ come from the germline V gene. Trimming removed 0 bases from V and 7 bases from J; junction bases left unmatched: 2. The CDR3 loop spans 14 amino acids.

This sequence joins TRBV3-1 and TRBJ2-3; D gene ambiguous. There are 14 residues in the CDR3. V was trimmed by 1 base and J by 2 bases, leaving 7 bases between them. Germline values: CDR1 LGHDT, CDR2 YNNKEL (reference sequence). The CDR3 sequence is CASSQVSDTDTQYF. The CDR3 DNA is TGTGCCAGCAGCCAAGTCTCCGACACAGATACGCAGTATTTT.

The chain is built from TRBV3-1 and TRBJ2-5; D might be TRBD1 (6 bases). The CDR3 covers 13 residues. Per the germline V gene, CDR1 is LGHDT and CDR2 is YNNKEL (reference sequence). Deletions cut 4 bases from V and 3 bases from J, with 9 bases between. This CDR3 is CASSLRQEETQYF. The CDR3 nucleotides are TGTGCCAGCAGCCTACGACAGGAAGAGACCCAGTACTTC.

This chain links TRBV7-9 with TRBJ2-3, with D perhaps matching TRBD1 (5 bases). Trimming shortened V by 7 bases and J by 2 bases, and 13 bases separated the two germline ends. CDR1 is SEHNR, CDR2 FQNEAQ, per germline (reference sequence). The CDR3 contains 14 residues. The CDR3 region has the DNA TGTGCCAGCATTCATAAGGGGAACACAGATACGCAGTATTTT. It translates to CASIHKGNTDTQYF.

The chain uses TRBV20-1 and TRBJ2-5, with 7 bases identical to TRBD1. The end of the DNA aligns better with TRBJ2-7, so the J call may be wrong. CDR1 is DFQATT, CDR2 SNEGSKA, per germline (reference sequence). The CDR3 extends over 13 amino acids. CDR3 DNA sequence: TGCAGTGCTCCCCGACAGGGTGGCTACGAGCAGTACTTC. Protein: CSAPRQGGYEQYF.

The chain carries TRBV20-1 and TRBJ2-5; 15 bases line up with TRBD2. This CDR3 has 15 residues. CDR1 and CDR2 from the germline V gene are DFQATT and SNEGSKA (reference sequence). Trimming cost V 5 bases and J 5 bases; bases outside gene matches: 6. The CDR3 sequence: CSAYAGTSGGETQYF. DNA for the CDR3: TGCAGTGCTTACGCCGGGACTAGCGGGGGGGAGACCCAGTACTTC.

As DNA, the CDR3 is TGTGCCAGCAGAGTCGCGCGAGGGGAGACCCAGTACTTC. It encodes CASRVARGETQYF. The V and J genes are TRBV2 and TRBJ2-5, with D tentatively TRBD2 (5 bases). The V end lost 6 bases, the J end lost 5 bases, and 13 bases lay between the germline ends. The length of the CDR3 is 13 residues. Germline V CDR1 and CDR2: SNHLY, FYNNEI.

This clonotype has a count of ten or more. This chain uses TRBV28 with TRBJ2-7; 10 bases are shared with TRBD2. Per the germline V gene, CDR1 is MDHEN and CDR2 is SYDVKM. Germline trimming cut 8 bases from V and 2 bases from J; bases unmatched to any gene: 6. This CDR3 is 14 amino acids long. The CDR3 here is CASFLAGEPYEQYF. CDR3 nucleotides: TGTGCCAGCTTCCTAGCGGGAGAACCCTACGAGCAGTACTTC.